A single sample gave rise to the 17 T cell receptor beta chains below, sequenced in a study of T cells after yellow fever vaccination. One entry per CDR3 protein, called by TCRdb with MiXCR from the 5' RACE reads. The data contain approximately 240,000 distinct CDR3 sequences, 3.6% of them singletons. Sample: PBMCs, taken 15 days after the yellow fever booster vaccination. Receptors were obtained from a young man who received the YFV17D yellow fever vaccine.

This clonotype was counted a few times. The rearrangement uses TRBV24-1 and TRBJ1-5; D unresolved. The CDR3 contains 17 residues. V lost 1 base and J lost 2, with 14 bases in between. Looked up from germline, CDR1 is KGHDR and CDR2 is SFDVKD. Here the CDR3 reads CATSDFGSLKCNQPQHF. In DNA form, the CDR3 reads TGTGCCACCAGTGATTTCGGCAGCCTGAAGTGCAATCAGCCCCAGCATTTT.

This clonotype was counted at least ten times. This rearrangement joins TRBV5-6 to TRBJ1-6; 7 nucleotides agree with TRBD1. The CDR3 totals 15 residues. Trimming at V came to 3 bases and at J to 7 bases, leaving 7 bases not matched to a gene. Germline loops: CDR1 SGHDT, CDR2 YYEEEE. The CDR3: CASSWRDRKNSPLHF. The DNA for the CDR3 is TGTGCCAGCAGCTGGAGGGACAGAAAAAATTCACCCCTCCACTTT.

This clonotype has at least ten counts. The CDR3 region has the DNA TGCGCCAGCAGCCAAGGGGGGACTAGCGTGGCCGGGGAGCTGTTTTTT. Translating it yields CASSQGGTSVAGELFF. V and J are TRBV4-3 and TRBJ2-2; 10 nucleotides line up with TRBD2. The CDR3 runs 16 residues. The V gene end was trimmed by 1 base and the J gene end by 6 bases; junction bases not matched to a gene: 5. Germline CDR1 and CDR2: LGHNA and YSLEER.

There are a few counts of this clonotype. The chain has TRBV4-1 and TRBJ1-5, with D maybe TRBD1 (5 bases). Trimming shortened V by 4 bases and J by 1 base, and 20 bases separated the two germline ends. Looked up from germline, CDR1 is MGHRA and CDR2 is YSYEKL. The CDR3 runs 18 residues. CDR3 nucleotides: TGCGCCAGCAGCCCGCGGGACGGGGAGGCCTGGAGCAATCAGCCCCAGCATTTT. The encoded protein is CASSPRDGEAWSNQPQHF.

The table lists this clonotype with many counts. The chain carries TRBV9 and TRBJ1-6; the match to TRBD1 covers 7 bases. Germline CDR1 SGDLS, CDR2 YYNGEE. V lost 4 bases and J lost 8; bases outside the gene matches: 9. This CDR3 is built from 15 residues. CDR3 amino acids: CASSRQGFGDSPLHF. The CDR3 DNA reads TGTGCCAGCAGCAGACAGGGTTTTGGCGATTCACCCCTCCACTTT. Variable domain in full (rest from reference TRBV9 and TRBJ1-6): DSGVTQTPKHLITATGQRVTLRCSPRSGDLSVYWYQQSLDQGLQFLIQYYNGEERAKGNILERFSAQQFPDLHSELNLSSLELGDSALYFCASSRQGFGDSPLHFGNGTRLTVT.

This clonotype showed up many times. The rearrangement uses TRBV7-8 and TRBJ1-3; maybe TRBD1 (6 bases). V lost 3 bases, J lost 11 bases, and 20 bases lay in between. Germline CDR1 SGHVS, CDR2 FQNEAQ. CDR3 length: 15 amino acids. CDR3 DNA: TGTGCCAGCAGCTTGAACAGGGAGACCTTTATCCCCATATATTTT. Protein sequence: CASSLNRETFIPIYF.

In its sample, this clonotype was seen many times. The chain is built from TRBV20-1 and TRBJ2-7; 8 nucleotides match TRBD1. This CDR3 has 14 residues. The germline V gene encodes CDR1 DFQATT and CDR2 SNEGSKA (reference sequence). Trimming cost V 6 bases and J 2 bases; bases outside gene matches: 9. In DNA form, the CDR3 reads TGCAGTGCCCGGGGACAGGCGTCTACCTACGAGCAGTACGTC. Translating gives CSARGQASTYEQYV.

This clonotype showed up many times. V usage is TRBV20-1 and J usage is TRBJ2-7; TRBD2 matches at 12 bases. The CDR3 length is 17 residues. V trimming: 1 base; J trimming: 6 bases; junction bases outside the gene matches: 13. The germline V gene has CDR1 DFQATT and CDR2 SNEGSKA (reference sequence). In nucleotides, the CDR3 is TGCAGTGCTAGAGGACTAGCGGGGGCCTTAGGCGTTGGCGAGCAGTACTTC. It is translated as CSARGLAGALGVGEQYF.

This clonotype was found many times. The rearrangement uses TRBV18 and TRBJ2-7; perhaps TRBD1 as D (5 bases). Trimming removed 3 bases from V and 2 bases from J, with 11 bases in between. This CDR3 has 14 residues. CDR1 and CDR2 from the germline V gene are KGHSH and LQKENI. Here the CDR3 reads CASSPGEGAYEQYF. CDR3 nucleotides: TGTGCCAGCTCACCCGGTGAAGGGGCCTACGAGCAGTACTTC.

This clonotype was seen ten or more times. The V gene is TRBV28, the J gene TRBJ2-5; 7 nucleotides match TRBD1. The CDR3 loop spans 13 amino acids. Germline lookup yields CDR1 MDHEN and CDR2 SYDVKM. The junction had 5 bases not matched to a gene; V was cut back by 6 bases and J by 4 bases. The CDR3 region is CASSRGQRETQYF. The CDR3 bases are TGTGCCAGCAGCCGGGGACAGAGAGAGACCCAGTACTTC.

This clonotype was seen only a few times. The chain links TRBV12-3 or TRBV12-4 to TRBJ2-5; the D is unclear. This CDR3 has 14 amino acids. Trimming took 3 bases from V and 1 from J, leaving 9 bases between them. The CDR3, as DNA: TGTGCCAGCAGTTTTTTCGAGAGCCAAGAGACCCAGTACTTC. Translating it yields CASSFFESQETQYF.

In its sample, this clonotype was seen many times. The chain couples TRBV11-1 to TRBJ2-6; 8 bases fit TRBD1. The CDR3 covers 19 residues. The junction had 12 bases not matched to a gene; V was cut back by 5 bases and J by 0 bases. Germline V lookup: CDR1 SGHAT, CDR2 FQDESV (reference sequence). Here the CDR3 reads CASSARTGSWGSGANVLTF. The CDR3 nucleotides read TGTGCCAGCAGCGCCCGGACAGGGTCATGGGGCTCTGGGGCCAACGTCCTGACTTTC. The whole variable domain, filled in from reference TRBV11-1 and TRBJ2-6, reads EAEVAQSPRYKITEKSQAVAFWCDPISGHATLYWYRQILGQGPELLVQFQDESVVDDSQLPKDRFSAERLKGVDSTLKIQPAELGDSAMYLCASSARTGSWGSGANVLTFGAGSRLTVL.

This clonotype appeared many times. The rearrangement joins TRBV4-3 to TRBJ2-7, with 10 bases lining up with TRBD1. Germline V gene data show CDR1 as LGHNA and CDR2 as YSLEER. The CDR3 runs 14 residues. J was trimmed by 3 bases and V by 3 bases; bases with no gene match: 2. The CDR3 loop is CASSQWTGGYEQYF. The CDR3 DNA reads as TGCGCCAGCAGCCAGTGGACAGGGGGCTACGAGCAGTACTTC.

This clonotype was observed many times. The rearrangement uses TRBV4-3 and TRBJ1-5; 7 positions match TRBD1. The V and J ends lost 2 bases and 4 bases, in that order; junction bases with no gene match: 5. The germline CDR1 and CDR2 sequences are LGHNA and YSLEER. The CDR3 loop spans 15 amino acids. CDR3 amino acids: CASSQSHRGNQPQHF. CDR3 sequence (DNA): TGCGCCAGCAGCCAAAGTCACAGGGGTAATCAGCCCCAGCATTTT.

In its sample, this clonotype was seen many times. The genes are TRBV20-1 and TRBJ2-1; D perhaps matches TRBD2 (7 bases). Germline loops: CDR1 DFQATT, CDR2 SNEGSKA (reference sequence). The CDR3 is made up of 12 amino acids. Trimming took off 6 bases at V and 2 bases at J, with 8 bases between the two ends. The CDR3 protein is CSAGGPYNEQFF. The CDR3 DNA follows: TGCAGTGCCGGGGGGCCCTACAATGAGCAGTTCTTC.

This clonotype was seen many times. The chain recombines TRBV12-3 or TRBV12-4 with TRBJ1-5; 9 bases agree with TRBD1. This CDR3 region has 12 residues. Trimming cost V 11 bases and J 6 bases; bases outside gene matches: 5. The CDR3 nucleotides read TGTGCCGGGGGACAGGGACGTCAGCCCCAGCATTTT. Its translation: CAGGQGRQPQHF.

This clonotype was seen many times. The chain joins TRBV3-1 to TRBJ2-3; perhaps TRBD1 as D (7 bases). This CDR3 region has 15 residues. CDR1 is LGHDT and CDR2 is YNNKEL in the germline V gene (reference sequence). V was shortened by 4 bases and J by 4 bases, with 15 bases between the two germline ends. The CDR3 reads CASSPLTGRSDTQYF. CDR3 DNA: TGTGCCAGCAGCCCTCTGACAGGGAGGTCAGATACGCAGTATTTT.